These 17 T cell receptor beta chains came from one sample sequenced in a study of T cells in Graves' hyperthyroidism and ophthalmopathy. RNA transcripts yielded amplified TCR beta CDR3 regions. The HTBI primer set drove a first-round RT-PCR of the TCR CDR3. TCRdb ran MiXCR on the multiplex PCR reads and lists one entry per CDR3 protein. This sample has 490,000 or so distinct CDR3 sequences, with 40% to 50% found just once. Material: peripheral blood or thyroid tissue (not recorded which). These receptors came from an adult woman with Graves' disease, either hyperthyroidism or ophthalmopathy (not recorded which).

Only a few counts were recorded for this clonotype. The chain joins TRBV15 to TRBJ2-5; 13 nucleotides agree with TRBD2. Trimming removed 8 bases from V and 5 bases from J; junction bases left unmatched: 5. This CDR3 contains 14 residues. The germline CDR1 and CDR2 sequences are LNHNV and YYDKDF (reference sequence). CDR3 in amino acids: CATGRLAGGETQYF. DNA of the CDR3: TGTGCCACCGGTAGACTAGCGGGAGGCGAGACCCAGTACTTC.

This clonotype was counted only a few times. The chain uses TRBV6-6 and TRBJ2-7; D might be TRBD2 (5 bases). The CDR3 spans 15 residues. Between the trimmed V and J ends, which lost 3 bases and 0 bases, there was a span of 12 bases. Germline V gene lookup returns CDR1 MNHNY and CDR2 SVGAGI (reference sequence). DNA of the CDR3: TGTGCCAGCAGTTATATCGCGGGCCGCTCCTACGAGCAGTACTTC. The encoded protein is CASSYIAGRSYEQYF.

V gene TRBV7-2 combines with J gene TRBJ2-3; TRBD2 matches 14 bases. CDR3 length equals 15 residues. Trimming took 8 bases from V and 7 from J; bases not matched to a gene: 8. Germline V gives CDR1 SGHTA, CDR2 FQGNSA. The CDR3 sequence is CASQGTSGRVYTQYF. DNA of the CDR3: TGTGCCAGCCAAGGGACTAGCGGGAGAGTTTATACGCAGTATTTT.

This clonotype was counted only a few times. The chain couples TRBV30 to TRBJ2-5, with 7 bases that match TRBD2. The CDR3 sequence is 12 residues long. Losses at the gene ends were 4 bases for V and 4 bases for J; bases not matched to a gene: 3. Germline CDR1 and CDR2: GTSNPN and SVGIG (reference sequence). The CDR3 bases are TGTGCCTGGACTAGCGGAGGAGAGACCCAGTACTTC. This sequence encodes CAWTSGGETQYF.

This clonotype occurred many times. The V and J genes are TRBV5-8 and TRBJ2-5; D is possibly TRBD2 (5 bases). Germline V gene data show CDR1 as SGHTS and CDR2 as YDEGEE. Deletions cut 2 bases from V and 2 bases from J, with 19 bases between. The CDR3 has 17 residues. DNA for the CDR3: TGTGCCAGCAGCTTCGACGGGCCCAGGAGGTCTCAAGAGACCCAGTACTTC. Its translation: CASSFDGPRRSQETQYF.

This clonotype is a singleton in its sample. The rearrangement joins TRBV10-3 to TRBJ2-5, with 13 bases fitting TRBD2. The J segment lost 5 bases and the V segment lost 6 bases, leaving 9 bases of the junction unmatched. Germline CDR1 and CDR2: ENHRY and SYGVKD. This CDR3 contains 16 residues. The CDR3 DNA follows: TGTGCCATCAGGGGAGGACTAGCGGGAGCTTGGGAGACCCAGTACTTC. Protein product: CAIRGGLAGAWETQYF.

This clonotype appeared a few times. V usage is TRBV20-1 and J usage is TRBJ1-2; 10 positions match TRBD1. V lost 6 bases, J lost 6 bases, and 19 bases stayed unmatched. CDR1 and CDR2 (germline): DFQATT, SNEGSKA (reference sequence). This CDR3 is built from 17 residues. DNA for the CDR3: TGCAGTGCCACCCAGGGACAGGGGCTTTCCGGGGACGATGGCTACACCTTC. Translated: CSATQGQGLSGDDGYTF.

This clonotype has ten or more counts. The chain combines TRBV19 with TRBJ1-1, with 7 bases aligning to TRBD1. This CDR3 spans 14 amino acids. CDR1 and CDR2 from the germline V gene are LNHDA and SQIVND (reference sequence). V was clipped by 6 bases and J by 2 bases; unmatched bases: 6. The CDR3 protein is CASRTGWENTEAFF. The CDR3 bases are TGTGCCAGTAGGACAGGGTGGGAAAACACTGAAGCTTTCTTT.

The gene calls are TRBV7-9 and TRBJ2-5; D remains unclear. V gave up 0 bases and J gave up 9 bases, with 20 bases separating them. CDR1 is SEHNR and CDR2 is FQNEAQ in the germline V gene (reference sequence). This CDR3 region has 16 residues. The CDR3 spells CASSLADGSKDQPQYF. CDR3 DNA: TGTGCCAGCAGCTTAGCTGACGGCAGTAAAGATCAGCCCCAGTACTTC.

This clonotype was picked up many times. The V and J genes are TRBV29-1 and TRBJ2-7, with TRBD1 matching 9 bases. V was pared by 6 bases and J by 5 bases, with 5 bases of the junction left unmatched. This CDR3 contains 12 residues. Germline CDR1 reads SQVTM; CDR2 reads ANQGSEA. DNA of the CDR3: TGCAGCGTAGCGGGACAGGGTAACGAGCAGTACTTC. Protein product: CSVAGQGNEQYF.

This clonotype has more than one count but fewer than ten. The chain couples TRBV29-1 to TRBJ1-2; D is undetermined. The germline gives CDR1 SQVTM, CDR2 ANQGSEA. V was cut by 3 bases and J by 6 bases, with 11 bases left in between. This CDR3 has 12 amino acids. The CDR3 nucleotides read TGCAGCGTTGACCCCGGGAAGAATGGCTACACCTTC. This sequence encodes CSVDPGKNGYTF.

This clonotype occurred a few times. The rearrangement links TRBV28 to TRBJ1-2; D remains ambiguous. CDR1 and CDR2 (germline): MDHEN, SYDVKM. V lost 4 bases to trimming and J lost 4 bases, with 13 bases between them. The CDR3 has 14 residues. CDR3 loop: CASSSAEGFYGYTF. CDR3 coding DNA: TGTGCCAGCAGTTCCGCAGAGGGTTTCTATGGCTACACCTTC.

There are many counts of this clonotype. At one end the junction does not follow the germline gene, possibly because of a read error. The rearrangement links TRBV5-1 to TRBJ2-5, with D perhaps TRBD1 (7 bases). There are 12 residues in the CDR3. Germline V gene lookup returns CDR1 SGHRS and CDR2 YFSETQ. CDR3 region: CASSTGRETQYF. CDR3 DNA sequence: TGTGCCAGCTCGACAGGGAGGGAGACCCAGTACTTC.

This clonotype showed up many times. The chain joins TRBV4-1 to TRBJ1-1, with D perhaps TRBD1 (5 bases). CDR3 length: 15 residues. The V and J ends lost 4 bases and 5 bases respectively, with 17 bases between them. CDR1 MGHRA and CDR2 YSYEKL come from the germline V gene. The CDR3 DNA follows: TGCGCCAGCAGCCCAGGTTGGGGGAGAAATACTGAAGCTTTCTTT. This encodes CASSPGWGRNTEAFF.

This clonotype showed up many times. This chain links TRBV7-9 with TRBJ2-7; D gene ambiguous. CDR1 is SEHNR and CDR2 is FQNEAQ in the germline V gene (reference sequence). The CDR3 has 12 residues. V shed 3 bases and J shed 3 bases, with 6 bases lying between them. CDR3 DNA: TGTGCCAGCAGCTTCCCAGGCTACGAGCAGTACTTC. Its protein is CASSFPGYEQYF.

The rearrangement uses TRBV2 and TRBJ1-1; D unclear. Germline V gene sequence: CDR1 SNHLY, CDR2 FYNNEI. V was trimmed by 7 bases and J by 1 base, leaving 7 bases between them. This CDR3 has 12 amino acids. The CDR3 is CASNGPNTEAFF. The CDR3 coding sequence is TGTGCCAGCAACGGACCGAACACTGAAGCTTTCTTT.

The chain uses TRBV29-1 and TRBJ1-3, with D unresolved. The CDR3 consists of 12 residues. Trimming shortened V by 3 bases and J by 2 bases, and 5 bases separated the two germline ends. CDR1 is SQVTM and CDR2 is ANQGSEA in the germline V gene. CDR3 region: CSVDGAGNTIYF. CDR3 nucleotides: TGCAGCGTTGATGGCGCTGGAAACACCATATATTTT. The variable domain in full, completed from reference TRBV29-1 and TRBJ1-3, reads SAVISQKPSRDICQRGTSLTIQCQVDSQVTMMFWYRQQPGQSLTLIATANQGSEATYESGFVIDKFPISRPNLTFSTLTVSNMSPEDSSIYLCSVDGAGNTIYFGEGSWLTVV.